Described below is a single T cell receptor beta chain sequence and its context. Its antigen is not identified. The record originates from a study of OX40 agonist ivuxolimab in advanced cancers. CDR3 length equals 14 residues. Trimming left V 7 bases short and J 0 bases short, with 11 bases between. The germline V gene encodes CDR1 SGDLS and CDR2 YYNGEE. Libraries were prepared by immunoSEQ multiplex PCR; TCRdb keeps only in-frame clonotypes and omits some of them. The sample consists of 15,000 to 20,000 clones, roughly 80% of them appearing once. Points from the study as a whole: Circulating CD4+ and CD8+ T cells showed clonal expansion by week 6 at 0.1 to 3.0 mg/kg. Nonresponders included some who also had low normalized T-cell clonal expansion.

Sequencing was performed on CD4+ or CD8+ T cells sorted from blood, taken in a trial of the OX40 agonist ivuxolimab. This clonotype was sampled from an adult with an advanced solid tumor such as melanoma, head and neck, liver or kidney cancer. The gene calls are TRBV9 and TRBJ2-1; D is ambiguous. CDR3 region: CASSETGSYNEQFF. The CDR3 bases are TGTGCCAGCTCAGAGACTGGCTCCTACAATGAGCAGTTCTTC.